This entry describes one T cell receptor (beta chain). The antigen remains unidentified. The junction departs from the called germline gene at one end, perhaps through a read error. Germline CDR1 SGHTA, CDR2 FQGNSA. This CDR3 is 16 amino acids long. These data come from a study of blood T cells in healthy people across ages. Study-wide results and limits: Because sorting was not performed, PBMCs prevented conclusive naive versus antigen-experienced comparison.

A second PCR, run for about 7 to 11 cycles, used a sample-barcoded 5' primer plus a J-beta primer mix. TCRdb fed the 5' RACE reads into MiXCR, producing one record per CDR3 protein. Of over a million distinct CDR3 sequences in the sample, around 43% were seen once. The sequencing input was blood. This receptor was taken from a woman aged 60 to 75 in good health. The rearrangement joins TRBV7-2 to TRBJ2-3; D is uncertain. CDR3 region: CAGSYRPGPSTDTQYF. The CDR3 DNA is TGTGCCGGCAGTTATAGACCCGGGCCTAGCACAGATACGCAGTATTTT.